This T cell receptor (beta chain) was identified in a study of human T cells and chemical hapten exposure. The overall study: 2% DPC was applied to approximately 2 cm by approximately 2 cm of upper inner arm skin for sensitization. Each patient's scalp received weekly diphenylcyclopropenone throughout the approximately 25-week study. Study results and limitations: Sensitizing to DPC left TCRs with a frequency above 1 in 1000 unaltered.

In the original analysis: Across samples, TCR counts had a median of approximately 100,000 and ranged from about 23,224 to 700,000. MiXCR, applied by TCRdb to the RACE reads, yields one record per CDR3 protein. These V and J calls are TCRdb output, not the study's own analysis. The sample has nearly 350,000 distinct CDR3 sequences, approximately 6.9% seen once. This clonotype was detected a few times. Its antigen is not identified. The CDR3 covers 13 residues. V was clipped by 4 bases and J by 3 bases, with 13 bases between them. The germline V gene encodes CDR1 SQVTM and CDR2 ANQGSEA. As for time point: patch test 1, 2 weeks after DPC sensitization. The treatment: therapeutic diphenylcyclopropenone sensitization with weekly scalp DPC.

The chain combines TRBV29-1 with TRBJ2-7; D possibly corresponds to TRBD1 (6 bases). This TCR was sampled from a woman under 30 with alopecia areata. Some clones in this sample may be carry-over from other donors' samples. The source was whole blood, collected in connection with sensitization to the hapten diphenylcyclopropenone (DPC). CDR3 residues: CSVVGPGDYEQYF. In nucleotides, the CDR3 is TGCAGCGTTGTTGGGCCAGGGGACTACGAGCAGTACTTC.